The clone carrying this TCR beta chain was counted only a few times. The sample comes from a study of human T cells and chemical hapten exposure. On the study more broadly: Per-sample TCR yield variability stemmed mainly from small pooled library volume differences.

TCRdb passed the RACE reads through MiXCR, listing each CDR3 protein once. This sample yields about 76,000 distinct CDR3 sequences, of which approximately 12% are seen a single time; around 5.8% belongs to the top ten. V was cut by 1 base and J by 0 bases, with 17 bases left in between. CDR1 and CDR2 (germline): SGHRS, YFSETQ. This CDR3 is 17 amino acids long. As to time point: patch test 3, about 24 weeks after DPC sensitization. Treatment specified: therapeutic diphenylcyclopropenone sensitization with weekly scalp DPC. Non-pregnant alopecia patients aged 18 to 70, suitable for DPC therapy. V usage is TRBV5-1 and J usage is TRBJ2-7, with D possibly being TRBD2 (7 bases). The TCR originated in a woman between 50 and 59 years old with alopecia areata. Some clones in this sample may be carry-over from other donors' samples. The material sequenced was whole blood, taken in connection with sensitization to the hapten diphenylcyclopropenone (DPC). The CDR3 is CASSLRPSGTTSYEQYF. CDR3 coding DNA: TGCGCCAGCAGCTTGCGGCCAAGCGGGACAACCTCCTACGAGCAGTACTTC. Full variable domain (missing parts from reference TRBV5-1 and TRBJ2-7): KAGVTQTPRYLIKTRGQQVTLSCSPISGHRSVSWYQQTPGQGLQFLFEYFSETQRNKGNFPGRFSGRQFSNSRSEMNVSTLELGDSALYLCASSLRPSGTTSYEQYFGPGTRLTVT.